The rows below give T cell receptor beta chains drawn from one sample of a study of shared clonotypes between healthy human individuals. The method was immunoSEQ multiplex PCR; TCRdb's version includes in-frame clones alone and lacks a portion of them. Of approximately 1,000,000 clones listed, 70% to 80% are singletons. Sequenced: memory CD4+ T cells from PBMCs. These receptor sequences come from a man aged 18 to 29 in good health. Some clones in this sample may be carry-over from other donors' samples. Each CDR3 is given with its conserved first and last residue. Clone size, where shown, is once, few, many, or a class for clones that have expanded.

size: NA
J: TRBJ2-1
V: TRBV11-1
CDR3: CASSADRGDEQFF

size: once
J: TRBJ2-7
V: TRBV5-1
CDR3: CASSLWAGGEQYF

size: NA
J: TRBJ2-5
V: TRBV18
CDR3: CASSPIQGPETQYF

size: once
J: TRBJ1-5
V: TRBV6-6
CDR3: CASSYSGTGQPQHF

size: NA
J: TRBJ2-4
V: TRBV14
CDR3: CASSRTSGRSKNIQYF

size: NA
J: TRBJ1-1
V: TRBV29-1
CDR3: CSHSSQASEAFF

size: NA
J: TRBJ2-3
V: TRBV7-9
CDR3: CASSFGLAADTQYF

size: NA
J: TRBJ1-3
V: TRBV19
CDR3: CNRDTIYF

size: few
J: TRBJ2-7
V: TRBV29-1
CDR3: CSVEGAFYGSYEQYF

size: NA
J: TRBJ2-2
V: TRBV10-3
CDR3: CAISVWGLDTGELFF

size: many
J: TRBJ1-2
V: TRBV9
CDR3: CASTPGVVEGYTF

size: NA
J: TRBJ2-1
V: TRBV6-5
CDR3: CAITTGGNEQFF

size: few
J: TRBJ1-1
V: TRBV7-3
CDR3: CASSPTGGLAFF

size: NA
J: TRBJ2-5
V: TRBV25-1
CDR3: CASSEGGAGETQYF

size: NA
J: TRBJ2-7
V: TRBV5-4
CDR3: CASSSYKSSYEQYF

size: NA
J: TRBJ2-2
V: TRBV7-6
CDR3: CASSLEPGGGRGTGELFF

size: few
J: TRBJ2-7
V: TRBV27
CDR3: CASSPGGGRYEQYF

size: NA
J: TRBJ1-2
V: TRBV6-5
CDR3: CASNRLQGEYGYTF

size: NA
J: TRBJ1-1
V: TRBV7-6
CDR3: CASSLGTGHMNTEAFF

size: NA
J: TRBJ2-7
V: TRBV7-9
CDR3: CASSLPLAPPPYEQYF

size: NA
J: TRBJ1-5
V: TRBV27
CDR3: CASSLYPPRLRNQPQHF

size: NA
J: TRBJ2-1
V: TRBV27
CDR3: CASRAGGSLYNEQFF

size: NA
J: TRBJ2-2
V: TRBV28
CDR3: CAGRQGITGELFF

size: NA
J: TRBJ1-2
V: TRBV5-1
CDR3: CASSPRTTGGTF

size: NA
J: TRBJ2-2
V: TRBV5-4
CDR3: CASSQMAQANTGELFF

size: NA
J: TRBJ2-7
V: TRBV5-8
CDR3: CASTWGGREQYF

size: NA
J: TRBJ1-4
V: TRBV5-4
CDR3: CASSLRAGEKLFF

size: NA
J: TRBJ2-1
V: TRBV27
CDR3: CASRKKREGLHEQFF

size: few
J: TRBJ1-6
V: TRBV27
CDR3: CASSLSALLYNSPLHF

size: NA
J: TRBJ1-5
V: TRBV5-1
CDR3: CASSEGPNQPQHF

size: NA
J: TRBJ1-3
V: TRBV2
CDR3: CASREGGSGNTIYF

size: NA
J: TRBJ2-1
V: TRBV19
CDR3: CASTRELDYNEQFF

size: NA
J: TRBJ2-7
V: TRBV7-8
CDR3: CASSYGPEQYF

size: NA
J: TRBJ2-4
V: TRBV5-5
CDR3: CASSRGETGLSDIQYF

size: once
J: TRBJ2-1
V: TRBV7-2
CDR3: CASSLVGWRMGSNNEQFF

size: NA
J: TRBJ1-1
V: TRBV5-1
CDR3: CASSYGSTNTEAFF

size: few
J: TRBJ1-1
V: TRBV11-2
CDR3: CASSLVVAEAFF

size: few
J: TRBJ1-3
V: TRBV28
CDR3: CATTSAGNTIYF

size: NA
J: TRBJ1-2
V: TRBV5-1
CDR3: CASSSQLVADGYTF

size: NA
J: TRBJ2-7
V: TRBV30
CDR3: CAWNRGFSYEQYF

size: once
J: TRBJ2-5
V: TRBV30
CDR3: CAWSAGLAGGRETQYF

size: NA
J: TRBJ2-7
V: TRBV4-3
CDR3: CASSQNRGRTYEQYF

size: NA
J: TRBJ2-2
V: TRBV27
CDR3: CAEGSQGSNTGELFF

size: NA
J: TRBJ1-4
V: TRBV6-1
CDR3: CASGGRVDEKLFF

size: NA
J: TRBJ2-7
V: TRBV10-3
CDR3: CAISGPGYEQYF

size: few
J: TRBJ2-7
V: TRBV6-4
CDR3: CASSIPGQDDEQYF